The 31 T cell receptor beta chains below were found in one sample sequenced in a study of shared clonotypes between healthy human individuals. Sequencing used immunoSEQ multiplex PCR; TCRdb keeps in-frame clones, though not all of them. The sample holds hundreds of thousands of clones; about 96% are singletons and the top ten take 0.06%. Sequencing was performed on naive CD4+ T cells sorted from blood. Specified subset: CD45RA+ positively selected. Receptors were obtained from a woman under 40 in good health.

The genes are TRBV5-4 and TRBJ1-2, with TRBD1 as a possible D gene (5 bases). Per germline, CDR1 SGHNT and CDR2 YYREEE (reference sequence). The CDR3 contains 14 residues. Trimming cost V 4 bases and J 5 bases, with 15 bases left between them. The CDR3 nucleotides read TGTGCCAGCAGCGGGGGTTTAGGGAATTATGGCTACACCTTC. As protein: CASSGGLGNYGYTF.

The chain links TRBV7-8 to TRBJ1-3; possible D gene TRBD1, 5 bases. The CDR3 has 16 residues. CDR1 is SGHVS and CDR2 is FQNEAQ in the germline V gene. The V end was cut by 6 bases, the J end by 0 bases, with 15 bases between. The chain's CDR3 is CASRAGTHLSGNTIYF. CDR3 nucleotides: TGTGCCAGCAGGGCAGGGACTCACCTCTCTGGAAACACCATATATTTT.

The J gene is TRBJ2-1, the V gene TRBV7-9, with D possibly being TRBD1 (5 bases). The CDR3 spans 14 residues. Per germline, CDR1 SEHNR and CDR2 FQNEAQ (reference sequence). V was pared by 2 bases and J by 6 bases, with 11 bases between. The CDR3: CASSLKQEINEQFF. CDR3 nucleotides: TGTGCCAGCAGCTTAAAACAGGAAATCAATGAGCAGTTCTTC.

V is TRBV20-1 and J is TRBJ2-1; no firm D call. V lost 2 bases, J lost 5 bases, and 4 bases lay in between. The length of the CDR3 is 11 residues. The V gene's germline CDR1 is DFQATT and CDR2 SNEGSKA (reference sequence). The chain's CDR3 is CSARKNNEQFF. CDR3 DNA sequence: TGCAGTGCTAGAAAGAACAATGAGCAGTTCTTC.

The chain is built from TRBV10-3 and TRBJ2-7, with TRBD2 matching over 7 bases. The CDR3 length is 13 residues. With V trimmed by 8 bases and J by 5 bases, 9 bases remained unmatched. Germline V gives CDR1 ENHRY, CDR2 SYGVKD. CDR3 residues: CAIGGGTTDEQYF. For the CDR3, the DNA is TGTGCCATCGGGGGGGGGACGACCGACGAGCAGTACTTC.

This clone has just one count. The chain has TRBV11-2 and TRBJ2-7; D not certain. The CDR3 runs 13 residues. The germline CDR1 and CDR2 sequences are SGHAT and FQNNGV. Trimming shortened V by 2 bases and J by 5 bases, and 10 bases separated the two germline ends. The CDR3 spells CASSLSSPNEQYF. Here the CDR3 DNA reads TGTGCCAGCAGCTTAAGCAGCCCCAACGAGCAGTACTTC.

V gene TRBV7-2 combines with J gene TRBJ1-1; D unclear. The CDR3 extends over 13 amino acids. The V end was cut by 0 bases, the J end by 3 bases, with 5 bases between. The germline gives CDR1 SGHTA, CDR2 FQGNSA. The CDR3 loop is CASSLATDTEAFF. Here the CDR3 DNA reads TGTGCCAGCAGCTTAGCAACAGACACTGAAGCTTTCTTT.

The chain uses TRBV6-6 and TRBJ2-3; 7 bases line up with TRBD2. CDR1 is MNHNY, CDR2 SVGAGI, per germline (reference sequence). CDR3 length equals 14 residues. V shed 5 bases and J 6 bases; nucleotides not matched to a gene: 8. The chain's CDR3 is CASSRGLGEDTQYF. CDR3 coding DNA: TGTGCCAGCAGTCGTGGACTAGGGGAGGATACGCAGTATTTT.

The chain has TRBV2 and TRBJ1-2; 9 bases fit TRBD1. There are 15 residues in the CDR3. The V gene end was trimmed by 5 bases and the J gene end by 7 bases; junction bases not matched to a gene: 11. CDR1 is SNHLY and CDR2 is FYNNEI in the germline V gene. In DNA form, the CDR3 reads TGTGCCAGCAGTTATTCCGGGACAGGGCGACCTGGCTACACCTTC. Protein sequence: CASSYSGTGRPGYTF.

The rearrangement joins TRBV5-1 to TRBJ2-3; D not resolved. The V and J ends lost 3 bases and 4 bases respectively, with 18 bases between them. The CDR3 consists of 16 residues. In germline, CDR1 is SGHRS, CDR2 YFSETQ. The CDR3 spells CASSSGPINLPDTQYF. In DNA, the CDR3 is TGCGCCAGCAGCTCAGGACCCATAAACCTCCCAGATACGCAGTATTTT.

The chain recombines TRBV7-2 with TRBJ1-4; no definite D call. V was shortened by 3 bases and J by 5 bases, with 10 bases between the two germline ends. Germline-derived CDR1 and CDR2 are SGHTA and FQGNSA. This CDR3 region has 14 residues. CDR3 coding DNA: TGTGCCAGCAGCTTTGGCGGGCCGAATGAAAAACTGTTTTTT. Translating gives CASSFGGPNEKLFF. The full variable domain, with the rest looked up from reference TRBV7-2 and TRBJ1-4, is GAGVSQSPSNKVTEKGKDVELRCDPISGHTALYWYRQSLGQGLEFLIYFQGNSAPDKSGLPSDRFSAERTGGSVSTLTIQRTQQEDSAVYLCASSFGGPNEKLFFGSGTQLSVL.

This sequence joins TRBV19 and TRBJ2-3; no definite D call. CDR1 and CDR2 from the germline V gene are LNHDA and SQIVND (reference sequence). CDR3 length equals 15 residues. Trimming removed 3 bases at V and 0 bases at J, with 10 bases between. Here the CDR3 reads CASSIIGRSTDTQYF. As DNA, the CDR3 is TGTGCCAGTAGTATCATAGGACGGAGCACAGATACGCAGTATTTT.

The CDR3 nucleotides are TGTGCCAGCAGGACAGGGGCAACGCAGTATTTT. It translates to CASRTGATQYF. The rearrangement links TRBV25-1 to TRBJ2-3; 8 positions agree with TRBD1. From germline, CDR1 is MGHDK and CDR2 SYGVNS. J gave up 9 bases and V 6 bases, and 2 bases lay outside the gene matches. The CDR3 runs to 11 residues. The full variable domain, completed using reference TRBV25-1 and TRBJ2-3, is EADIYQTPRYLVIGTGKKITLECSQTMGHDKMYWYQQDPGMELHLIHYSYGVNSTEKGDLSSESTVSRIRTEHFPLTLESARPSHTSQYLCASRTGATQYFGPGTRLTVL.

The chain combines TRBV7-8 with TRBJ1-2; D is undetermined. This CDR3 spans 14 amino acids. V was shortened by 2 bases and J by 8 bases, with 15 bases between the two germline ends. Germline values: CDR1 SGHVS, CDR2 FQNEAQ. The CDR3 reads CASSLRAERNGYTF. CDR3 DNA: TGTGCCAGCAGCTTAAGGGCCGAAAGAAACGGCTACACCTTC.

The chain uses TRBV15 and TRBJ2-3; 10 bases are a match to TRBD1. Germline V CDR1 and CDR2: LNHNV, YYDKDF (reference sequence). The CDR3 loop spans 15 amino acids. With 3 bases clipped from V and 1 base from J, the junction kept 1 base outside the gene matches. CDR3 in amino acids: CATSRGTGGTDTQYF. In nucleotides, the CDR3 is TGTGCCACCAGCAGGGGGACAGGGGGCACAGATACGCAGTATTTT.

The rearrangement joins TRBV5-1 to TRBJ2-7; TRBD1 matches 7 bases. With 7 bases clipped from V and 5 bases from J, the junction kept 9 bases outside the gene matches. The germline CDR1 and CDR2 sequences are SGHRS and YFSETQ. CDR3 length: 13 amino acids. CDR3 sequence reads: CASGTVGADEQYF. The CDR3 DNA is TGCGCCAGCGGGACAGTGGGTGCGGACGAGCAGTACTTC. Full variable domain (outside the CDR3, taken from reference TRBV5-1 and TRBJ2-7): KAGVTQTPRYLIKTRGQQVTLSCSPISGHRSVSWYQQTPGQGLQFLFEYFSETQRNKGNFPGRFSGRQFSNSRSEMNVSTLELGDSALYLCASGTVGADEQYFGPGTRLTVT.

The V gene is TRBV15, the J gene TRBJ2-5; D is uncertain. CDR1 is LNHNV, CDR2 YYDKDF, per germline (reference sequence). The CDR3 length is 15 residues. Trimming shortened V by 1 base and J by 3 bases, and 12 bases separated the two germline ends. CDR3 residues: CATSRAGPHKETQYF. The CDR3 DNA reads TGTGCCACCAGCAGAGCCGGACCTCACAAAGAGACCCAGTACTTC.

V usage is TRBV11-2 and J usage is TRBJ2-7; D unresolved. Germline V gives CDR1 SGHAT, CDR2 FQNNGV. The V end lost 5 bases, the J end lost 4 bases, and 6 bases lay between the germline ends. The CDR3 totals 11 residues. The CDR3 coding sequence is TGTGCCAGCAGCCGGTTATACGAGCAGTACTTC. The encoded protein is CASSRLYEQYF.

In DNA, the CDR3 is TGCAGCGTTGAAGGGTCCCGGGACTTTCCCAGCTCCTACAATGAGCAGTTCTTC. Translating it yields CSVEGSRDFPSSYNEQFF. The gene calls are TRBV29-1 and TRBJ2-1; tentatively, D is TRBD2 (6 bases). The germline V gene has CDR1 SQVTM and CDR2 ANQGSEA. There are 18 residues in the CDR3. V lost 1 base, J lost 0 bases, and 19 bases lay in between.

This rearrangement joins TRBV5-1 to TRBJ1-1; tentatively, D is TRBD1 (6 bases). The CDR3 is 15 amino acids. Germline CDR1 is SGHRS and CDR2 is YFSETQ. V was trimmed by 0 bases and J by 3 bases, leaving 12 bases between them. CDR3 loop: CASSLEPGADTEAFF. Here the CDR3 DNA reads TGCGCCAGCAGCTTGGAGCCAGGGGCGGACACTGAAGCTTTCTTT.

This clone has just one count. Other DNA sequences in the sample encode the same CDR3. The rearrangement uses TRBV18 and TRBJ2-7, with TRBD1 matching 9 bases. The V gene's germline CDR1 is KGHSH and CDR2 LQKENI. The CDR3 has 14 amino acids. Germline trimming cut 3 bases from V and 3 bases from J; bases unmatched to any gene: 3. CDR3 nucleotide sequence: TGTGCCAGCTCACCCGGGACAGGGTTCTACGAGCAGTACTTC. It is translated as CASSPGTGFYEQYF.

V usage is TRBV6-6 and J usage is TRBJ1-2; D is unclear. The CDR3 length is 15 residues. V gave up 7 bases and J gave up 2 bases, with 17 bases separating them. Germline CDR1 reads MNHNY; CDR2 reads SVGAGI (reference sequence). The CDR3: CASILDRSTNYGYTF. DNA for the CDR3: TGTGCCAGCATCCTGGACCGATCTACCAACTATGGCTACACCTTC.

In DNA, the CDR3 is TGCGCCAGCAGCTTGCATGCCGGGAGCTCTGGGGCCAACGTCCTGACTTTC. This encodes CASSLHAGSSGANVLTF. The V and J genes are TRBV5-1 and TRBJ2-6; possible D gene TRBD2, 6 bases. This CDR3 has 17 residues. Germline V CDR1 and CDR2: SGHRS, YFSETQ. V gave up 1 base and J gave up 0 bases, with 11 bases separating them.

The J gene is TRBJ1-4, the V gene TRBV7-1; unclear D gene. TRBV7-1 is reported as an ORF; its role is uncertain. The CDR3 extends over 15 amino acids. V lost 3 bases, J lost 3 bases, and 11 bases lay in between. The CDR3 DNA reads TGTGCCAGCAGCTCCCGCGGGCTGGCTAATGAAAAACTGTTTTTT. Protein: CASSSRGLANEKLFF.

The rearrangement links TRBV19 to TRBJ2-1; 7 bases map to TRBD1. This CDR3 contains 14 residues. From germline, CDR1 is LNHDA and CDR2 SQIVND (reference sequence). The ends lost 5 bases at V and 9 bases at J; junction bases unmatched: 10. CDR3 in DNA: TGTGCCAGTAGTTCCCGGGACAGAGTTTCTGAGCAGTTCTTC. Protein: CASSSRDRVSEQFF.

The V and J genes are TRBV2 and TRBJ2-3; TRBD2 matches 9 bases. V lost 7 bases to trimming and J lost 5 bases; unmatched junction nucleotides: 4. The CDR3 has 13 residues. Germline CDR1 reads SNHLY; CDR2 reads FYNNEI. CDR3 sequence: CASTLREGDTQYF. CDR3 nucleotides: TGTGCCAGCACTTTGCGGGAGGGAGATACGCAGTATTTT. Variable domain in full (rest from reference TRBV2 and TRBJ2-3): EPEVTQTPSHQVTQMGQEVILRCVPISNHLYFYWYRQILGQKVEFLVSFYNNEISEKSEIFDDQFSVERPDGSNFTLKIRSTKLEDSAMYFCASTLREGDTQYFGPGTRLTVL.

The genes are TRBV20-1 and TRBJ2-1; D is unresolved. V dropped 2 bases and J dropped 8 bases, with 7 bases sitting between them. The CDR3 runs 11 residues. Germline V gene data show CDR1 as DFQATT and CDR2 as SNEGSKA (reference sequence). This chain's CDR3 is CSARILDEQFF. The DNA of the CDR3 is TGCAGTGCTAGAATACTCGATGAGCAGTTCTTC.

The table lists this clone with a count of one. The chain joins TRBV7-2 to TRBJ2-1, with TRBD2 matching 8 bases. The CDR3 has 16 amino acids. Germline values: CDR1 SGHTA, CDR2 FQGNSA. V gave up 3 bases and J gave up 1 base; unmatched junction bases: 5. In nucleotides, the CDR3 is TGTGCCAGCAGCTTGCCCGGGAGGGGATCCTACAATGAGCAGTTCTTC. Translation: CASSLPGRGSYNEQFF.

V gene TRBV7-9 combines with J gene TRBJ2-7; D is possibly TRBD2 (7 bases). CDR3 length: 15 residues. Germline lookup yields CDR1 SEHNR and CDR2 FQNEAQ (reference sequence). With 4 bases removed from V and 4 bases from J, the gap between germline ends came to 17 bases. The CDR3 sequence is CASSSGVGRGYEQYF. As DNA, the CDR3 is TGTGCCAGCAGCTCCGGGGTTGGGAGGGGGTACGAGCAGTACTTC.

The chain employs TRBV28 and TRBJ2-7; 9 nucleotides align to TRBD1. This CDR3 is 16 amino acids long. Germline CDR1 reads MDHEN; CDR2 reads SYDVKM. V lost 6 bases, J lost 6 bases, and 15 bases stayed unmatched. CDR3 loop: CASRSGQGLQGAEQYF. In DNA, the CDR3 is TGTGCCAGCAGGTCGGGACAGGGCCTCCAGGGGGCCGAGCAGTACTTC.

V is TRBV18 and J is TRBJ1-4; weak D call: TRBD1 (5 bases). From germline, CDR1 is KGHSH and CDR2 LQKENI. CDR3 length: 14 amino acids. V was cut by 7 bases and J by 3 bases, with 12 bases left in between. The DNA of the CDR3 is TGTGCCAGCTGTACGGGACGGGCTAATGAAAAACTGTTTTTT. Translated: CASCTGRANEKLFF. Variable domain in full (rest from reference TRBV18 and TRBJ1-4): NAGVMQNPRHLVRRRGQEARLRCSPMKGHSHVYWYRQLPEEGLKFMVYLQKENIIDESGMPKERFSAEFPKEGPSILRIQQVVRGDSAAYFCASCTGRANEKLFFGSGTQLSVL.